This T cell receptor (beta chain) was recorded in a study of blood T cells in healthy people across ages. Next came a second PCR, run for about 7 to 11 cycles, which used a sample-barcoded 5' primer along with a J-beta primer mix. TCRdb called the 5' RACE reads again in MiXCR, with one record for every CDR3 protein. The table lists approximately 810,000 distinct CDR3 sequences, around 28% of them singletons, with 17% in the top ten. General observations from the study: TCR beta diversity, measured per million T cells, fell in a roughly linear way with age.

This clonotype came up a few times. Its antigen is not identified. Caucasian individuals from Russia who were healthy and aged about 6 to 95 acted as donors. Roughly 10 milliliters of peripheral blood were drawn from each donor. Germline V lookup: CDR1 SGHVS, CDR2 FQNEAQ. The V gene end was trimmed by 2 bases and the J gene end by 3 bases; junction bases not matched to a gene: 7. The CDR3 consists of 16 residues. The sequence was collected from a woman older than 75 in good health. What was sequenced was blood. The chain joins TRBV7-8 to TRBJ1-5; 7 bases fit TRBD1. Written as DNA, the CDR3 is TGTGCCAGCAGCTTAAGAGGGGGCCAGACCAATCAGCCCCAGCATTTT. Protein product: CASSLRGGQTNQPQHF.